Below are 7 T cell receptor beta chains sequenced from a single sample in a study of cytomegalovirus exposure and HLA in healthy donors. The PCR had 60 Vbeta and 13 Jbeta primers. Libraries were prepared by immunoSEQ multiplex PCR; TCRdb keeps only in-frame clonotypes and omits some of them. This sample has roughly 180,000 clones; less than 80% occur once, and the top ten carry around 1.5%. Sequences were obtained from PBMCs. The receptors were gathered from a man younger than 35 in good health and CMV-seronegative.

As DNA, the CDR3 is TGTGCCAGCACCGGGGGGGAAAAGGGCGAGCAGTACTTC. Protein product: CASTGGEKGEQYF. This chain links TRBV7-2 with TRBJ2-7, with TRBD2 matching over 8 bases. Per the germline V gene, CDR1 is SGHTA and CDR2 is FQGNSA. V shed 7 bases and J 6 bases; nucleotides not matched to a gene: 8. This CDR3 region has 13 residues.

This clone was seen a handful of times. The J gene is TRBJ2-2, the V gene TRBV19; TRBD1 aligns across 7 bases. J lost 2 bases, V lost 4 bases, and 4 bases had no gene match. The CDR3 is 15 residues long. Germline CDR1 LNHDA, CDR2 SQIVND (reference sequence). The chain's CDR3 is CASSNRDRNTGELFF. In DNA, the CDR3 is TGTGCCAGTAGTAACCGGGACAGAAACACCGGGGAGCTGTTTTTT.

This clone was counted a few times. The V and J genes are TRBV27 and TRBJ1-2; possibly TRBD1 for D (6 bases). Germline CDR1 and CDR2: MNHEY and SMNVEV (reference sequence). V was cut by 6 bases and J by 0 bases, with 14 bases left in between. This CDR3 has 15 residues. This chain's CDR3 is CASSTSRTANYGYTF. The CDR3 DNA reads as TGTGCCAGCAGCACCAGCAGGACAGCTAACTATGGCTACACCTTC.

This chain links TRBV5-6 with TRBJ1-2; tentatively, D is TRBD1 (5 bases). There are 12 residues in the CDR3. CDR1 SGHDT and CDR2 YYEEEE come from the germline V gene. The V end lost 4 bases, the J end lost 7 bases, and 11 bases lay between the germline ends. CDR3 DNA sequence: TGTGCCAGCAGCGCCCCCGGGGGTGGCTACACCTTC. Its protein is CASSAPGGGYTF.

This chain uses TRBV28 with TRBJ1-3; 11 bases are shared with TRBD1. Trimming cost V 0 bases and J 2 bases; bases outside gene matches: 3. CDR1 MDHEN and CDR2 SYDVKM come from the germline V gene. The CDR3 has 17 residues. CDR3 sequence reads: CASSLWGTGGTGNTIYF. CDR3 nucleotides: TGTGCCAGCAGTTTATGGGGGACAGGGGGGACTGGAAACACCATATATTTT.

This rearrangement joins TRBV6-6 to TRBJ1-2; 8 nucleotides match TRBD1. CDR3 length: 14 residues. CDR1 MNHNY and CDR2 SVGAGI come from the germline V gene (reference sequence). The junction had 4 bases not matched to a gene; V was cut back by 4 bases and J by 3 bases. CDR3 bases: TGTGCCAGCAGTTCGGGGACAGGCTACTATGGCTACACCTTC. It is translated as CASSSGTGYYGYTF.

The genes are TRBV5-1 and TRBJ2-3; 11 bases map to TRBD2. Germline assignment: CDR1 SGHRS and CDR2 YFSETQ. This CDR3 has 15 residues. Losses at the gene ends were 4 bases for V and 4 bases for J; bases not matched to a gene: 5. CDR3 in DNA: TGCGCCAGCAGCCGTAGCGGGGGGGCCCCAGATACGCAGTATTTT. It is translated as CASSRSGGAPDTQYF.